The rows below give T cell receptor beta chains drawn from one sample of a study of memory B cells and T cells in multiple sclerosis. Only in-frame clones appear in the TCRdb table, and some are missing; sequencing was by immunoSEQ multiplex PCR. The table lists 46,000 or so clones, roughly 87% of them singletons. These receptors have no known antigen. The sample was PBMCs from blood kept in culture. The receptors here all came from a human donor with multiple sclerosis. Each CDR3 is given with its conserved first and last residue. A D gene is named only where the DNA matches it firmly.

J gene | D gene | V gene | CDR3 DNA | CDR3 protein
TRBJ2-7 | - | TRBV29-1 | TGCAGCGTTCAGAATAGAGGTTACGAGCAGTACTTC | CSVQNRGYEQYF
TRBJ1-2 | - | TRBV28 | TGTGCCAGCAGTTTTGTGACAGATGCCTTCGATGGCTACACCTTC | CASSFVTDAFDGYTF
TRBJ2-2 | - | TRBV21-1 | TGTGCCAGCACTCGGTTGGGGGGCGGGGAGCTGTTTTTT | CASTRLGGGELFF
TRBJ2-6 | - | TRBV4-1 | TGCGCCAGCAGCCACCCACCGGGACATCGCTCTGGGGCCAACGTCCTGACTTTC | CASSHPPGHRSGANVLTF
TRBJ2-3 | TRBD2 | TRBV11-2 | TGTGCCAGCAGCTTGGGCGGGGGGACAGATACGCAGTATTTT | CASSLGGGTDTQYF
TRBJ1-5 | TRBD1 | TRBV6-5 | TGTGCCAGCAGTCTAACAGACAGGGATCAGCCCCAGCATTTT | CASSLTDRDQPQHF
TRBJ2-7 | TRBD1 | TRBV19 | TGTGCCAGTAGTATAGAGCGGGACAGGCCAGCCTACGAGCAGTACTTC | CASSIERDRPAYEQYF
TRBJ1-1 | TRBD1 | TRBV5-1 | TGCGCCGGCAGCTCCGGACAGGGGATGGAGGCACCCACTGAAGCTTTCTTT | CAGSSGQGMEAPTEAFF
TRBJ1-3 | - | TRBV30 | TGTGCCTGGAGTGTAGGCTCTGGAAACACCATATATTTT | CAWSVGSGNTIYF
TRBJ2-7 | - | TRBV5-1 | TGCGCCAGCAGCGGAACCCTGACGGGGTACGAGCAGTACTTC | CASSGTLTGYEQYF
TRBJ1-4 | - | TRBV7-9 | TGTGCCAGCAGCTTAAATAGGGGAACTAATGAAAAACTGTTTTTT | CASSLNRGTNEKLFF
TRBJ2-5 | TRBD2 | TRBV9 | TGTGCCAGCAGCGTAGGCGGGGAGGGAGAGACCCAGTACTTC | CASSVGGEGETQYF
TRBJ1-6 | TRBD1 | TRBV7-8 | TGTGCCAGCAGCTTAGGGACAGGGAGGTCCTCCTATAATTCACCCCTCCACTTT | CASSLGTGRSSYNSPLHF
TRBJ1-1 | - | TRBV9 | TGTGCCAGCAGCGTACCGGACAGCGGCTTGTACACTGAAGCTTTCTTT | CASSVPDSGLYTEAFF
TRBJ1-1 | - | TRBV5-6 | TGTGCCAGCAGCTCGGAGCAAGGGGCCTCCACTGAAGCTTTCTTT | CASSSEQGASTEAFF
TRBJ2-7 | TRBD1 | TRBV7-2 | TGTGCCAGCAGCGAGATCCGGGACAGCTTTTCTACCTACGAGCAGTACTTC | CASSEIRDSFSTYEQYF
TRBJ1-5 | - | TRBV7-8 | TGTGCCAGCAGCACCTACGACCGTAGCAATCAGCCCCAGCATTTT | CASSTYDRSNQPQHF
TRBJ1-2 | - | TRBV18 | TGTGCCAGCTCACCAGCCGACGGGAACTATGGCTACACCTTC | CASSPADGNYGYTF
TRBJ2-7 | TRBD1 | TRBV28 | TGTGCCAGCAGTCCGGGACAGGGGTTCCACGAGCAGTACTTC | CASSPGQGFHEQYF